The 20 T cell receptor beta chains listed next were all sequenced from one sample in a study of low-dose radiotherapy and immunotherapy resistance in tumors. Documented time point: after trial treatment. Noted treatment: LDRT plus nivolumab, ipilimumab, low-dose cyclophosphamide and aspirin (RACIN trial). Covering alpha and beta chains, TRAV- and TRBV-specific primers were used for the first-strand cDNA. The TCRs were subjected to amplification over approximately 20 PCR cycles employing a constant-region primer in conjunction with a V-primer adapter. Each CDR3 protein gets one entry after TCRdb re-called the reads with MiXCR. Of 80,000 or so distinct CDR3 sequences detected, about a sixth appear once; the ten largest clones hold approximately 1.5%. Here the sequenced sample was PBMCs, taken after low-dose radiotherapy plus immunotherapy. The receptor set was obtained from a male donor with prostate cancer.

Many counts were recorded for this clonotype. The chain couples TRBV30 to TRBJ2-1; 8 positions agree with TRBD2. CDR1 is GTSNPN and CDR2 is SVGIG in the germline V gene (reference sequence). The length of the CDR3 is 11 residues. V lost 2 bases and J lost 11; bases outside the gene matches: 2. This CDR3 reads CAWSSGSKQFF. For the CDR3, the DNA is TGTGCCTGGAGTAGCGGGAGTAAGCAGTTCTTC. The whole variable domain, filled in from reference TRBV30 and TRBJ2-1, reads SQTIHQWPATLVQPVGSPLSLECTVEGTSNPNLYWYRQAAGRGLQLLFYSVGIGQISSEVPQNLSASRPQDRQFILSSKKLLLSDSGFYLCAWSSGSKQFFGPGTRLTVL.

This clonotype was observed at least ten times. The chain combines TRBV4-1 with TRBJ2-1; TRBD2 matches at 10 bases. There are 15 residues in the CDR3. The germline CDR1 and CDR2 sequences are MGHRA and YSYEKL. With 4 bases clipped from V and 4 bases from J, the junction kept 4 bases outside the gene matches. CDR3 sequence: CASSLTGLAYNEQFF. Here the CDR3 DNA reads TGCGCCAGCAGCCTAACGGGACTAGCGTACAATGAGCAGTTCTTC.

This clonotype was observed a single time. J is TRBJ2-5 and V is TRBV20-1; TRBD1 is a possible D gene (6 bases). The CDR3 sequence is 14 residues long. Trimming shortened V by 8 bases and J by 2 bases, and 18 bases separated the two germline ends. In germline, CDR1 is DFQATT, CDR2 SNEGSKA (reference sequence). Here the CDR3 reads CSSPPPGQQETQYF. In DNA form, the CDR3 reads TGCAGTTCACCCCCGCCGGGACAACAAGAGACCCAGTACTTC.

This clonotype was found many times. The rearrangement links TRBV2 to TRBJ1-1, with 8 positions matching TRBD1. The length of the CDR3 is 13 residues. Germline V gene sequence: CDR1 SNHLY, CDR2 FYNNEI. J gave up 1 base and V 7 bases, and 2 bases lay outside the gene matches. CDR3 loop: CASIDRGNTEAFF. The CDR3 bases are TGTGCCAGCATTGACAGGGGGAACACTGAAGCTTTCTTT.

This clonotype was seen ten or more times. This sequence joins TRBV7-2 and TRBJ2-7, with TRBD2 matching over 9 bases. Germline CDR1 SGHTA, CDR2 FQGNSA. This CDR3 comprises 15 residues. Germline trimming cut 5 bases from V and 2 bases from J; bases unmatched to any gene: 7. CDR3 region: CASSPASGTTYEQYF. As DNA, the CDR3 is TGTGCCAGCAGCCCCGCTAGCGGGACTACCTACGAGCAGTACTTC.

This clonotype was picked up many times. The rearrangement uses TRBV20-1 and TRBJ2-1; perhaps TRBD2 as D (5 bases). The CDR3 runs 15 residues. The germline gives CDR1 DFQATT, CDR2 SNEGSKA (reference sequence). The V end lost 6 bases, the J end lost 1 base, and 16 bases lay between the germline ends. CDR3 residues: CSAQAGMKSYNEQFF. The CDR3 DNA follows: TGCAGTGCCCAGGCCGGGATGAAGTCCTACAATGAGCAGTTCTTC.

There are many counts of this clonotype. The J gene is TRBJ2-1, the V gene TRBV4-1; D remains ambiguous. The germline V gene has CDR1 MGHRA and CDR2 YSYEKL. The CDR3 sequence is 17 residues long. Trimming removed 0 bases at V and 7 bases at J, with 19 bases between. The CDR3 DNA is TGCGCCAGCAGCCAAGATCTTTTCAGCGTCCGGCGGAATGAGCAGTTCTTC. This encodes CASSQDLFSVRRNEQFF.

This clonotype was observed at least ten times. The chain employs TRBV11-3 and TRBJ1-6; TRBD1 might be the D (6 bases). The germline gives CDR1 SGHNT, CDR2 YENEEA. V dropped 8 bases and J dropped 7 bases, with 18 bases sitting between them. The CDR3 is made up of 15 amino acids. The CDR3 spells CASANRVRRNSPLHF. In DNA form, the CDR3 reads TGTGCCAGCGCTAACAGGGTCAGAAGGAATTCACCCCTCCACTTT.

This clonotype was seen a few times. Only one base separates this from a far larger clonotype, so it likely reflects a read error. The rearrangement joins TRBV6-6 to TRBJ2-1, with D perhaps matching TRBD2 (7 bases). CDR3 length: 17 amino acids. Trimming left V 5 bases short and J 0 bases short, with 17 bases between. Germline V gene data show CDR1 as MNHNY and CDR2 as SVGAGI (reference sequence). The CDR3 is CASSERGGTTSYNEQFF. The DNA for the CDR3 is TGTGCCAGCAGTGAAAGGGGAGGGACAACCTCCTACAATGAGCAGTTCTTC.

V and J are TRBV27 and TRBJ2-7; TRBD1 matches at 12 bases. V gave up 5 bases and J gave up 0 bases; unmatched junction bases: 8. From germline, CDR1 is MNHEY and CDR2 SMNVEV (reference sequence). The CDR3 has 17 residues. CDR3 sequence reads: CASSPPPGQGASYEQYF. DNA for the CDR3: TGTGCCAGCAGTCCGCCACCGGGACAGGGGGCCTCCTACGAGCAGTACTTC.

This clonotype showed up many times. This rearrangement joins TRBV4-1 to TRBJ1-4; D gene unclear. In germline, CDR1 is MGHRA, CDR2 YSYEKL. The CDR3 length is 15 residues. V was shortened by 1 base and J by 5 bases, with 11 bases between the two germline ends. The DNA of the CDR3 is TGCGCCAGCAGCCAAGCAAAGGACGGGAATGAAAAACTGTTTTTT. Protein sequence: CASSQAKDGNEKLFF.

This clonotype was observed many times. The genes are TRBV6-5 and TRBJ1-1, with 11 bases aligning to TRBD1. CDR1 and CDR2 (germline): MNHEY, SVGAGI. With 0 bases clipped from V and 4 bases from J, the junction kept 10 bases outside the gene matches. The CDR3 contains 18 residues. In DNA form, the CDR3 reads TGTGCCAGCAGTTACTCTTTGAGGACAGGGGGCTGGGGCACTGAAGCTTTCTTT. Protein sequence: CASSYSLRTGGWGTEAFF.

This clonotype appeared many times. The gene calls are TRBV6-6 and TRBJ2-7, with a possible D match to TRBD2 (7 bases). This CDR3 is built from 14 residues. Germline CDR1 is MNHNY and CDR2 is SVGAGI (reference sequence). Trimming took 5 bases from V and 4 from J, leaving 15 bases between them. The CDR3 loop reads CASSLRGAVYEQYF. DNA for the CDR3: TGTGCCAGCAGTCTACGGGGGGCGGTTTACGAGCAGTACTTC.

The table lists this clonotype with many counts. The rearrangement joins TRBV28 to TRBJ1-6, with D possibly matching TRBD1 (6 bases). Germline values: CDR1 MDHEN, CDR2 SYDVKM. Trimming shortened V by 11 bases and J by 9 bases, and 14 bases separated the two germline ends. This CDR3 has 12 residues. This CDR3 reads CAEGRGSSPLHF. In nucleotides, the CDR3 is TGTGCCGAAGGCAGGGGATCTTCACCCCTCCACTTT.

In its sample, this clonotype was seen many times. CDR3 amino acids: CAISGGGYEQYF. CDR3 nucleotide sequence: TGTGCCATCAGTGGCGGCGGCTACGAGCAGTACTTC. The chain has TRBV10-3 and TRBJ2-7; D is undetermined. The V end lost 4 bases, the J end lost 3 bases, and 7 bases lay between the germline ends. CDR3 length equals 12 residues. The germline V gene has CDR1 ENHRY and CDR2 SYGVKD.

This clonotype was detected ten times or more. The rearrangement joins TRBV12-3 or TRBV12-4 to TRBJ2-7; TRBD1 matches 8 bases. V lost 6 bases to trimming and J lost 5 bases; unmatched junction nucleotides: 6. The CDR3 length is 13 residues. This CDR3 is CASSPGGLDEQYF. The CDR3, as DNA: TGTGCCAGCAGCCCAGGGGGCCTGGACGAGCAGTACTTC.

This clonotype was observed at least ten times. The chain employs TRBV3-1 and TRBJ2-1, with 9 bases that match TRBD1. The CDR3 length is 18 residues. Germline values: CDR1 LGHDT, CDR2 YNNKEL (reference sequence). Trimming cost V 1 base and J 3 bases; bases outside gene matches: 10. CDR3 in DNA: TGTGCCAGCAGCCAAGCTCCCTCCGGGACAGGGAACTACAATGAGCAGTTCTTC. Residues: CASSQAPSGTGNYNEQFF.

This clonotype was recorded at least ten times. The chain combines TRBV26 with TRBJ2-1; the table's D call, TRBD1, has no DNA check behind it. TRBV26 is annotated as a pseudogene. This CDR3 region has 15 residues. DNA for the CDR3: TGTGCCAGCAGTTCCCCGGGACAAGAATACAATGAGCAGTTCTTC. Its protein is CASSSPGQEYNEQFF.

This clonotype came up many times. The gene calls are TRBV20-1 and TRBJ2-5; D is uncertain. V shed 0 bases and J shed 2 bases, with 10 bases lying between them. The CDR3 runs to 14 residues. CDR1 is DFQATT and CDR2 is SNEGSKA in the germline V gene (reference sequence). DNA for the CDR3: TGCAGTGCTAGAGATCTTGGTTTTCAAGAGACCCAGTACTTC. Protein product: CSARDLGFQETQYF.

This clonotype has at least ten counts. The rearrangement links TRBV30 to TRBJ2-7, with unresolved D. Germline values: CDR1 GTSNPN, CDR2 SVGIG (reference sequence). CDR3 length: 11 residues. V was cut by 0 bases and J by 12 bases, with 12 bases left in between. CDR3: CAWSVSTILYF. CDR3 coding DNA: TGTGCCTGGAGTGTATCAACGATTTTGTACTTC. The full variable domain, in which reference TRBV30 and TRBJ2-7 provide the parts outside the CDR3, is SQTIHQWPATLVQPVGSPLSLECTVEGTSNPNLYWYRQAAGRGLQLLFYSVGIGQISSEVPQNLSASRPQDRQFILSSKKLLLSDSGFYLCAWSVSTILYFGPGTRLTVT.